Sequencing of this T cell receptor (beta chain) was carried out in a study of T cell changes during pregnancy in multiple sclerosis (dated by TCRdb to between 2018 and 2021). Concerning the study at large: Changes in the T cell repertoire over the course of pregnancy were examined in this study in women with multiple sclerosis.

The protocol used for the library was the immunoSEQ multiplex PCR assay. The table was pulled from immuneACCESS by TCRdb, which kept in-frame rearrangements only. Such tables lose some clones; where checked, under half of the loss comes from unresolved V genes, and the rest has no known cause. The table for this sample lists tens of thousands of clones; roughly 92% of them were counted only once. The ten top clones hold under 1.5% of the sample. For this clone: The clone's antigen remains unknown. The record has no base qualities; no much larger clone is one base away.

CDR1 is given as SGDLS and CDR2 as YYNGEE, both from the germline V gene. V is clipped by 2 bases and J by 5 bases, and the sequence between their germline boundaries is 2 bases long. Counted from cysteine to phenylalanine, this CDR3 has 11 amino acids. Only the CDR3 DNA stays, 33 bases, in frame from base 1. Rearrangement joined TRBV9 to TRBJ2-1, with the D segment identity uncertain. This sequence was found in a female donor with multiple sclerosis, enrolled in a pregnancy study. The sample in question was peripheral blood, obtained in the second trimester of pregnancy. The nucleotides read TGTGCCAGCAGCGTTAACAATGAGCAGTTCTTC. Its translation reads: CASSVNNEQFF.